This is a list of T cell receptor beta chains from one sample in a study of PD-L1 blockade in urothelial cancer. This table comes from immunoSEQ multiplex PCR, and its TCRdb copy is limited to in-frame clones, with some not included. The sample includes about 88,000 clones, more than 90% of them seen just once. Sequencing was performed on PBMCs, taken around atezolizumab (anti-PD-L1) treatment. The receptors come from a man aged 60 to 75 with urothelial cancer. Each CDR3 is given with its conserved first and last residue. D genes are given only for firm matches. For some rows the clone size is stated as once, few or many, or as a class when expanded; others skip it.

once	TRBD1	TRBV2	TRBJ1-6	TGTGCCAGCACCGCAGACAGGGTTGGGTCACCCCTCCACTTT	CASTADRVGSPLHF
NA	NA	TRBV5-1	TRBJ2-2	TGCGCCAGCGACCGGGACTCCACCGGGGAGCTGTTTTTT	CASDRDSTGELFF
NA	TRBD2	TRBV18	TRBJ2-2	TGTGCCAGCTCACCAAGGGCGACTAGCGGGAGGTCCAACACCGGGGAGCTGTTTTTT	CASSPRATSGRSNTGELFF
NA	NA	TRBV19	TRBJ1-1	TGTGCCAGTAGCCCCGGGGGGTTGGCAGGGGCTATGAACACTGAAGCTTTCTTT	CASSPGGLAGAMNTEAFF
NA	TRBD1	TRBV2	TRBJ1-4	TGTGCCGAGAGGGGACAGCCTAATGAAAAACTGTTTTTT	CAERGQPNEKLFF
NA	NA	TRBV6-1	TRBJ2-1	TGTGCCAGCAGTGAAAGCCCAACTTCCTTGGCGGGTGGTCATTACAATGAGCAGTTCTTC	CASSESPTSLAGGHYNEQFF
NA	NA	TRBV28	TRBJ1-2	TGTGCCAGCACCACCGGGGGGGCCAGCTATGGCTACACCTTC	CASTTGGASYGYTF
NA	TRBD2	TRBV4-2	TRBJ2-1	TGTGCCAGCAGCCGTGGACTAGCGAGCACTAACCCCTACAATGAGCAGTTCTTC	CASSRGLASTNPYNEQFF
NA	NA	TRBV21-1	TRBJ2-3	TGTGCCAGCAGCAAATGTGGGACTCAAAACACAGATACGCAGTATTTT	CASSKCGTQNTDTQYF
NA	TRBD1	TRBV15	TRBJ1-2	TGTGCCACCAGCCGAGGACAGGGTGGCTATGGCTACACCTTC	CATSRGQGGYGYTF
medium-sized	NA	TRBV27	TRBJ2-7	TGTGCCAGCAGTCCCTCGAGCTCCTACGAGCAGTACTTC	CASSPSSSYEQYF
NA	TRBD2	TRBV18	TRBJ2-6	TGTGCCAGCTCACCCCGCGGGGGAAGCTCTGGGGCCAACGTCCTGACTTTC	CASSPRGGSSGANVLTF
NA	TRBD2	TRBV27	TRBJ2-3	TGTGCCAGCAGCCAACGGACTAGCGGGATAGATACGCAGTATTTT	CASSQRTSGIDTQYF
NA	TRBD2	TRBV5-4	TRBJ2-3	TGTGCCAGCAGCCGAAGCGGGAGTGGTACAGATACGCAGTATTTT	CASSRSGSGTDTQYF
NA	TRBD1	TRBV10-3	TRBJ2-5	TGTGCCATCGGAGGACAGGGGCCGGGGGAGACCCAGTACTTC	CAIGGQGPGETQYF
NA	TRBD1	TRBV2	TRBJ2-3	TGTGCCAGCACCCCGGACAGGGTACCCACAGATACGCAGTATTTT	CASTPDRVPTDTQYF
NA	TRBD2	TRBV4-1	TRBJ2-2	TGCGCCAGCAGCCAGACGGGACTAGGGGACGTGACCGGGGAGCTGTTTTTT	CASSQTGLGDVTGELFF
NA	TRBD2	TRBV12-5	TRBJ2-5	TGTGCTAGTGCCAGAGCGGGGGGGCAAGAGACCCAGTACTTC	CASARAGGQETQYF
NA	NA	TRBV9	TRBJ1-4	TGTGCCAGCAGCGTAGCTCACGGGACTAATGAAAAACTGTTTTTT	CASSVAHGTNEKLFF
NA	TRBD1	TRBV11-2	TRBJ2-7	TGTGCCAGCAGCTTACGGGACAGAGAGTACGAGCAGTACTTC	CASSLRDREYEQYF
NA	TRBD2	TRBV10-1	TRBJ2-3	TGCGCCAGCAGCCTAGCGGGAACGGGCGCAGATACGCAGTATTTT	CASSLAGTGADTQYF
NA	NA	TRBV9	TRBJ1-4	TGTGCCAGCGGACCCGAGGCGGGGCGTGAAAAACTGTTTTTT	CASGPEAGREKLFF
NA	NA	TRBV6-5	TRBJ2-5	TGTGCCAGCAGTTACTCGAAGAGCCAAGAGACCCAGTACTTC	CASSYSKSQETQYF
NA	NA	TRBV6-5	TRBJ2-1	TGTGCCAGCAGTTTGGGTCAGGGGGGCGAGGATGAGCAGTTCTTC	CASSLGQGGEDEQFF
NA	TRBD2	TRBV7-9	TRBJ2-1	TGTGCCAGCAGCCCCAGGACTAGCGGGGGGCCAGCCAGGTTCTTC	CASSPRTSGGPARFF
NA	TRBD1	TRBV6-1	TRBJ1-2	TGTGCCAGCAGTGAAAACTGGGGACAGCTCTATGGCTACACCTTC	CASSENWGQLYGYTF